This T cell receptor beta chain was profiled in a study of graft-versus-host responses after intestinal transplantation. Study-level information: Recipients had transplants, and these were multivisceral, liver-intestinal, or isolated intestinal.

Some clones are missing from TCRdb's copy, which holds only in-frame ones; the method was immunoSEQ multiplex PCR. Of some 79,000 clones in the sample, roughly 89% were seen once. Findings and caveats of the study: Patients with graft-donor T cell macrochimerism had high graft-versus-host to host-versus-graft clonal ratios in allografts. Recipient-marrow GvH clones were detected, some having first appeared in ileum or blood.

On this clone: The antigen is not known.

This CDR3 comprises 15 residues. The V end was cut by 0 bases, the J end by 6 bases, with 13 bases between. Germline values: CDR1 SGDLS, CDR2 YYNGEE. The receptor's source is a human donor who received an intestinal transplant. Here the sequenced sample was unstimulated CD4+ T cells sorted from spleen or lymph node cells, taken before intestinal transplant. The rearrangement joins TRBV9 to TRBJ2-1; possibly TRBD2 for D (6 bases). This chain's CDR3 is CASSVEGRTTNEQFF. CDR3 DNA: TGTGCCAGCAGCGTAGAAGGAAGGACTACCAATGAGCAGTTCTTC.